One sample yielded the 9 T cell receptor beta chains listed below, sequenced in a study of beta chain features in type 1 diabetes. General study findings and limits: Type 1 diabetes patients had moderately but significantly shorter TCRB CDR3s in all four CD4+ subsets.

These TCRs are of unknown antigen specificity. All of the isolated RNA was reverse transcribed, so expressed TCRB transcripts were sequenced. Assay used: immunoSEQ multiplex PCR; TCRdb lists only in-frame clones, some missing. The data hold some 640,000 clones, with around 15% observed a single time. Sequenced: naive CD4+ T cells from blood. These receptors were taken from a man aged 18-30 years with type 1 diabetes.

This clone has just a few counts. The J gene is TRBJ2-5, the V gene TRBV4-3; 7 bases fit TRBD1. The CDR3 is made up of 15 amino acids. The ends lost 1 base at V and 2 bases at J; junction bases unmatched: 4. Germline V gene sequence: CDR1 LGHNA, CDR2 YSLEER. CDR3 in amino acids: CASSQGIRGQETQYF. The DNA of the CDR3 is TGCGCCAGCAGCCAAGGAATCAGGGGGCAAGAGACCCAGTACTTC.

This chain joins TRBV30 and TRBJ2-6; unclear D gene. Germline V gene data show CDR1 as GTSNPN and CDR2 as SVGIG (reference sequence). V lost 0 bases and J lost 0, with 6 bases in between. This CDR3 comprises 15 residues. The CDR3 DNA sequence: TGTGCCTGGAGTGTAGGCACCTCTGGGGCCAACGTCCTGACTTTC. This translates into CAWSVGTSGANVLTF. Supplemented by reference TRBV30 and TRBJ2-6, the full variable domain reads SQTIHQWPATLVQPVGSPLSLECTVEGTSNPNLYWYRQAAGRGLQLLFYSVGIGQISSEVPQNLSASRPQDRQFILSSKKLLLSDSGFYLCAWSVGTSGANVLTFGAGSRLTVL.

This clone was detected a few times. J is TRBJ2-3 and V is TRBV7-2; TRBD1 matches at 7 bases. CDR1 and CDR2 (germline): SGHTA, FQGNSA. V gave up 6 bases and J gave up 8 bases; unmatched junction bases: 11. CDR3 length equals 14 residues. This CDR3 reads CASSTPRQGGTQYF. The CDR3 DNA is TGTGCCAGCAGTACACCACGACAGGGCGGTACGCAGTATTTT.

This clone was counted between two and nine times. This chain uses TRBV28 with TRBJ2-5; 9 bases align to TRBD2. V lost 5 bases to trimming and J lost 9 bases; unmatched junction nucleotides: 4. In germline, CDR1 is MDHEN, CDR2 SYDVKM. CDR3 length equals 12 residues. The CDR3 is CASSQGGGAQYF. CDR3 coding DNA: TGTGCCAGCAGTCAGGGCGGGGGGGCCCAGTACTTC.

The CDR3 is CASSLVSSQKGTEAFF. The CDR3 nucleotides are TGTGCCAGCAGCTTAGTAAGCAGCCAAAAGGGGACTGAAGCTTTCTTT. The chain has TRBV7-2 and TRBJ1-1; possibly TRBD1 for D (5 bases). V lost 1 base, J lost 5 bases, and 17 bases lay in between. Germline values: CDR1 SGHTA, CDR2 FQGNSA. This CDR3 comprises 16 residues.

This clone has more than one count but fewer than ten. The chain carries TRBV28 and TRBJ1-4, with TRBD1 matching over 7 bases. V trimming: 3 bases; J trimming: 6 bases; junction bases outside the gene matches: 10. The CDR3 has 16 residues. Germline lookup yields CDR1 MDHEN and CDR2 SYDVKM. This CDR3 is CASSLSRGQYYEKLFF. Here the CDR3 DNA reads TGTGCCAGCAGTTTGTCGAGGGGGCAGTACTATGAAAAACTGTTTTTT.

This chain uses TRBV7-2 with TRBJ2-1; perhaps TRBD1 as D (6 bases). V lost 5 bases and J lost 4, with 12 bases in between. Germline V gene data show CDR1 as SGHTA and CDR2 as FQGNSA. The CDR3 loop spans 14 amino acids. This CDR3 is CASSIRTVYNEQFF. The CDR3 region has the DNA TGTGCCAGCAGCATCAGGACAGTATACAATGAGCAGTTCTTC.

Only a few counts were recorded for this clone. The chain uses TRBV11-2 and TRBJ2-5; D remains ambiguous. This CDR3 region has 12 residues. With 5 bases removed from V and 4 bases from J, the gap between germline ends came to 8 bases. Germline V CDR1 and CDR2: SGHAT, FQNNGV. The CDR3 sequence: CASSRSVETQYF. The CDR3, as DNA: TGTGCCAGCAGCCGCTCCGTAGAGACCCAGTACTTC.

The rearrangement joins TRBV2 to TRBJ1-2; 7 nucleotides align to TRBD1. CDR1 and CDR2 from the germline V gene are SNHLY and FYNNEI. The CDR3 is 13 residues long. Germline trimming cut 6 bases from V and 8 bases from J; bases unmatched to any gene: 9. CDR3 sequence (DNA): TGTGCCAGCAGGGATTCAGGGGGAACCGGCTACACCTTC. It yields the protein CASRDSGGTGYTF.